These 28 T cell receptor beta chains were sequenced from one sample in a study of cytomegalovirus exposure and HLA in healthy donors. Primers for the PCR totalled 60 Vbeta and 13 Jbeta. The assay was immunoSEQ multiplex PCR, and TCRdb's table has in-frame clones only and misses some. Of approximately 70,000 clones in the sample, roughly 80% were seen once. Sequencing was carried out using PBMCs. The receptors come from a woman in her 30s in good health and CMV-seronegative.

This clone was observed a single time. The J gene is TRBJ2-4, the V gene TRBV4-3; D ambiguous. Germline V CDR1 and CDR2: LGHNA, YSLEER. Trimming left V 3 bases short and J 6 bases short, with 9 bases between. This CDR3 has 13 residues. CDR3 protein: CASSQGLGNIQYF. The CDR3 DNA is TGCGCCAGCAGCCAGGGCCTTGGAAACATTCAGTACTTC.

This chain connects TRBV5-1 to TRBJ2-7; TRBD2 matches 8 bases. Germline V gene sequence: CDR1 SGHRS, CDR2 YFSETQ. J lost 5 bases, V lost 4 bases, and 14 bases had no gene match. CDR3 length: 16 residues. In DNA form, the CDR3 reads TGCGCCAGCAGCCCGTTGGCGGGGGGTACGTTGGACGAGCAGTACTTC. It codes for CASSPLAGGTLDEQYF.

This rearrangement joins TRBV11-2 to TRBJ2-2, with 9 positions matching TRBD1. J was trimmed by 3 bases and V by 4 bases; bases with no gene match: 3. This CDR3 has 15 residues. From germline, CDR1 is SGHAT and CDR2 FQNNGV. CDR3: CASSSGTGYTGELFF. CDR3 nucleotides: TGTGCCAGCAGCTCCGGGACAGGGTACACCGGGGAGCTGTTTTTT. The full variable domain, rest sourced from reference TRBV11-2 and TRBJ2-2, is EAGVAQSPRYKIIEKRQSVAFWCNPISGHATLYWYQQILGQGPKLLIQFQNNGVVDDSQLPKDRFSAERLKGVDSTLKIQPAKLEDSAVYLCASSSGTGYTGELFFGEGSRLTVL.

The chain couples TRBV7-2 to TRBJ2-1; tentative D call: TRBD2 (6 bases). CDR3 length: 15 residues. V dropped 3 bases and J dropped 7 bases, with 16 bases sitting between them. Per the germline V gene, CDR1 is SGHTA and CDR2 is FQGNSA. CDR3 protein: CASSLDYQWGNEQFF. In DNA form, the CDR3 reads TGTGCCAGCAGCTTGGACTACCAATGGGGGAATGAGCAGTTCTTC.

For the CDR3, the DNA is TGTGCCAGCAGCGCTGGGGGGGGACAGGGGGAGAACACTGAAGCTTTCTTT. It yields the protein CASSAGGGQGENTEAFF. This chain connects TRBV9 to TRBJ1-1, with 11 nucleotides matching TRBD1. Germline V gene data show CDR1 as SGDLS and CDR2 as YYNGEE. V dropped 3 bases and J dropped 1; count of bases not matched to a gene: 8. The CDR3 spans 17 residues.

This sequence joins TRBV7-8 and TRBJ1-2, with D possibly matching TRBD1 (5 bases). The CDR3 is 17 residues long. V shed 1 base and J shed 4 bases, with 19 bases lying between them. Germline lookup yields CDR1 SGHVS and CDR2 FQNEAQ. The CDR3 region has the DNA TGTGCCAGCAGCTTAGTTTCCGGACCAGGGTTTGGCTATGGCTACACCTTC. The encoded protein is CASSLVSGPGFGYGYTF.

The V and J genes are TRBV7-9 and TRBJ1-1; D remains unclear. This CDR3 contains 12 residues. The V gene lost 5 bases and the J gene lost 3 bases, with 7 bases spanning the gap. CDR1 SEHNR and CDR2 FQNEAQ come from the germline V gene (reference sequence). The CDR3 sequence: CASSLAYTEAFF. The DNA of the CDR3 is TGTGCCAGCAGCCTGGCCTACACTGAAGCTTTCTTT.

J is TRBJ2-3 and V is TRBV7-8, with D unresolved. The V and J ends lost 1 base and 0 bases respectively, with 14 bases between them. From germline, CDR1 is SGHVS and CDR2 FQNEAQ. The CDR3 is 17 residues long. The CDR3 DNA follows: TGTGCCAGCAGCTTAGGAAGCACCCTCTCTAGCACAGATACGCAGTATTTT. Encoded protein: CASSLGSTLSSTDTQYF.

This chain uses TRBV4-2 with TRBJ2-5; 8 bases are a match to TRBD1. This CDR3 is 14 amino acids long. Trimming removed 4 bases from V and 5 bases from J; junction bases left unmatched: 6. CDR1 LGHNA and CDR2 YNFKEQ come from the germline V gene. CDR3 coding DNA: TGTGCCAGCAGCCCCCGACAGGGGCGGGAGACCCAGTACTTC. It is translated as CASSPRQGRETQYF.

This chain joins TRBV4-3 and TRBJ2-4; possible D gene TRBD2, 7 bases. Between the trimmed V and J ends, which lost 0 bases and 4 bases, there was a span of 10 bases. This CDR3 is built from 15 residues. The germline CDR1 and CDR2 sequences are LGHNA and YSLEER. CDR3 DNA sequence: TGCGCCAGCAGCCAAGACGGGGGGCGGAAAAACATTCAGTACTTC. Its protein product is CASSQDGGRKNIQYF.

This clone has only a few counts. The CDR3 reads CASSLSTRPSAPPETQYF. The CDR3 nucleotides read TGTGCCAGCAGTTTATCCACGCGCCCTAGCGCCCCCCCAGAGACCCAGTACTTC. V usage is TRBV27 and J usage is TRBJ2-5; TRBD2 is a possible D gene (6 bases). The CDR3 loop spans 18 amino acids. The germline V gene encodes CDR1 MNHEY and CDR2 SMNVEV (reference sequence). Trimming stripped 0 bases from V and 4 bases from J, with 21 bases between.

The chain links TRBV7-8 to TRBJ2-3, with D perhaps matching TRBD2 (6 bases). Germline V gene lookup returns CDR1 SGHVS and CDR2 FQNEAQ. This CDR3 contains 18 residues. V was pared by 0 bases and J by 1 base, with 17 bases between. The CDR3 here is CASSLAQWGVHRTDTQYF. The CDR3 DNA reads TGTGCCAGCAGCTTAGCTCAGTGGGGGGTTCACCGCACAGATACGCAGTATTTT.

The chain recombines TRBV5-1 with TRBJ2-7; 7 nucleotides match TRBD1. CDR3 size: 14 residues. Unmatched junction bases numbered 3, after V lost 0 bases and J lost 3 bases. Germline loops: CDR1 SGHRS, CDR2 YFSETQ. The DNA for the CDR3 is TGCGCCAGCAGCTTGGACAGGGGAATCTACGAGCAGTACTTC. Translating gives CASSLDRGIYEQYF.

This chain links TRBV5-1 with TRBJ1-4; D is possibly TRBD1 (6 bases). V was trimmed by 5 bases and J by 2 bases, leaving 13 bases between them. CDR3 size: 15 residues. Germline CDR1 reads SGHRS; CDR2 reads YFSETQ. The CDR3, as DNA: TGCGCCAGCAGTTACAGGGAGAGGACTAATGAAAAACTGTTTTTT. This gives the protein CASSYRERTNEKLFF.

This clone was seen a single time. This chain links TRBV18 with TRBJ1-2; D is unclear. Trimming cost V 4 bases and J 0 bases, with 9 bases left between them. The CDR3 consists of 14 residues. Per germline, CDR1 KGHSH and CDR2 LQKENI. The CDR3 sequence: CASSLGRANYGYTF. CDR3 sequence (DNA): TGTGCCAGCTCACTGGGGAGAGCTAACTATGGCTACACCTTC.

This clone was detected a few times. CDR3 sequence: CASSLAGARFTEAFF. The CDR3 nucleotides read TGTGCCAGCAGCTTGGCAGGGGCGAGGTTCACTGAAGCTTTCTTT. This chain uses TRBV5-4 with TRBJ1-1; D may be TRBD1 (6 bases). The CDR3 has 15 residues. The germline gives CDR1 SGHNT, CDR2 YYREEE (reference sequence). V lost 0 bases and J lost 4, with 13 bases in between.

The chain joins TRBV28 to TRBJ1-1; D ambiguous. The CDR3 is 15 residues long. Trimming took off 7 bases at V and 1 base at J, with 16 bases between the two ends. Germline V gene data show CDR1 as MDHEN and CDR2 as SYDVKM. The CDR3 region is CASTISGRGNTEAFF. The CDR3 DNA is TGTGCCAGCACTATATCCGGCCGGGGGAACACTGAAGCTTTCTTT.

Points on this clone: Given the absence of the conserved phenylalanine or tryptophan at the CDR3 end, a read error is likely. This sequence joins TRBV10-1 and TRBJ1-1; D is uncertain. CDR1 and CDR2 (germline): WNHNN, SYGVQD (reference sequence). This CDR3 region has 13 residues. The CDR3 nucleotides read TGCACCAGCAGCCCTAGACTGAACACTGAAGCTTTCTCT. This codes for CTSSPRLNTEAFS.

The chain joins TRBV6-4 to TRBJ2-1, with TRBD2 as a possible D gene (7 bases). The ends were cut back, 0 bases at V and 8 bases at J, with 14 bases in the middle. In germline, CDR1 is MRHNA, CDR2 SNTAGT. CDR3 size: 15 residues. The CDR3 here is CASSDSGGGADEQFF. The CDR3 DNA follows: TGTGCCAGCAGTGACTCGGGAGGGGGGGCCGATGAGCAGTTCTTC.

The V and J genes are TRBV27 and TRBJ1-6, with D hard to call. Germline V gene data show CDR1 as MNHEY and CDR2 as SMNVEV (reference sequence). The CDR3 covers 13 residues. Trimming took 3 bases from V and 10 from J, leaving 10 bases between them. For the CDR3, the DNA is TGTGCCAGCAGTTTTGGAGGAGGCTCACCCCTCCACTTT. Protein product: CASSFGGGSPLHF.

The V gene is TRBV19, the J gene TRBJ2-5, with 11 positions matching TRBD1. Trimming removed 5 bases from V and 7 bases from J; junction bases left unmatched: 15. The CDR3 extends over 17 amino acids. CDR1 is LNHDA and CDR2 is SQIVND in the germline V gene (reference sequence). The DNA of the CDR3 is TGTGCCAGTAGTCCTCGTACGGGGACAGGGGGATTGGGGACCCAGTACTTC. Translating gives CASSPRTGTGGLGTQYF.

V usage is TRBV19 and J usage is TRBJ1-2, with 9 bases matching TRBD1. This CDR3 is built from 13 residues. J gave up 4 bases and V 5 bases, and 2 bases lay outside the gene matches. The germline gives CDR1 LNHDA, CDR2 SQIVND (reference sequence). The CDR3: CASSPGQGYGYTF. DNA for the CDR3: TGTGCCAGTAGTCCGGGACAGGGCTATGGCTACACCTTC.

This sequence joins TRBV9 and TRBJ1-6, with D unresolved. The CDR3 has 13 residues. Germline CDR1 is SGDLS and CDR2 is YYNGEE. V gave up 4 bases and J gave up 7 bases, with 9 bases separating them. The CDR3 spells CASSTRQNSPLHF. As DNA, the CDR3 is TGTGCCAGCAGCACCCGCCAGAATTCACCCCTCCACTTT.

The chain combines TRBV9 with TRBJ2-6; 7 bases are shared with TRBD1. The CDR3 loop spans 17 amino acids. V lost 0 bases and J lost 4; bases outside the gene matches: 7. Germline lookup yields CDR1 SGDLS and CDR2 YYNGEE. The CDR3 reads CASSVEGRGTGANVLTF. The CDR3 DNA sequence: TGTGCCAGCAGCGTAGAGGGCAGGGGGACAGGGGCCAACGTCCTGACTTTC.

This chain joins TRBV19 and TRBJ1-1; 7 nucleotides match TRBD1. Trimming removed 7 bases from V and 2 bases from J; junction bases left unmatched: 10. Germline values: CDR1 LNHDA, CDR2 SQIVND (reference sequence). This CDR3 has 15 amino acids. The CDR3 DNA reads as TGTGCCAGTAATCAAAACAGGGGCTCTAACACTGAAGCTTTCTTT. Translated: CASNQNRGSNTEAFF.

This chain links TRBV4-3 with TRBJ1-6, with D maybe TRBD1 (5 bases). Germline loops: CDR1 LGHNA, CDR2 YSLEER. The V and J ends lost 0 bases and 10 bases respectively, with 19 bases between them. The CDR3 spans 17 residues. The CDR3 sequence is CASSQDRTGVLYSPLHF. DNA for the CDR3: TGCGCCAGCAGCCAAGATCGAACGGGGGTCCTTTACTCACCCCTCCACTTT.

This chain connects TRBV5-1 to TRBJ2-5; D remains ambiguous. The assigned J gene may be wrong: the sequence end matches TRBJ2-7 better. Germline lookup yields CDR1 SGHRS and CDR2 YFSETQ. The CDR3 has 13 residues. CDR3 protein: CASSLAGNYEQYF. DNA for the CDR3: TGCGCCAGCAGCTTGGCTGGCAACTACGAGCAGTACTTC.

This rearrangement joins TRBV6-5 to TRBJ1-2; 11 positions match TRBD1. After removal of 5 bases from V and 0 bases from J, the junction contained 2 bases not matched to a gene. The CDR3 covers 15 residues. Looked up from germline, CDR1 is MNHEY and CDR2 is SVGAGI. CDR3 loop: CASSPGQGANYGYTF. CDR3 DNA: TGTGCCAGCAGTCCGGGACAGGGGGCTAACTATGGCTACACCTTC.